The clone carrying this TCR beta chain has a count of ten or more. Its antigen is unknown. The sequenced fragment ends 3 residues before the CDR3 boundary, so the rest is inferred from the germline J gene. Reduced serum IgG, IgA and/or IgM plus specific antibody deficiency defined CVID. Germline assignment: CDR1 SGHTA and CDR2 FQGTGA. V gave up 1 base and J gave up 1 base, with 7 bases separating them. CDR3 length: 14 amino acids. These data originate in a study of T cell clonality in common variable immunodeficiency. Study-wide results and caveats: Reportedly, TCR beta sequences from common variable immunodeficiency showed fewer deletions and N-nucleotide insertions. CVID subjects showed higher TCRbeta clonality than healthy controls. CVID subjects shared fewer TCRbeta clones than healthy controls did.

Clones were sequenced by immunoSEQ multiplex PCR, and TCRdb holds only the in-frame ones, with some missing. The profile covers 14,000 or so clones, none occurring a single time. The chain combines TRBV7-3 with TRBJ1-1; no reliable D call. This clonotype was sampled from a human donor with common variable immunodeficiency. The sequenced material came from peripheral blood mononuclear cells. The chain's CDR3 is CASSLNYKNTEAFF. CDR3 bases read: TGTGCCAGCAGCTTAAATTACAAGAACACTGAA.